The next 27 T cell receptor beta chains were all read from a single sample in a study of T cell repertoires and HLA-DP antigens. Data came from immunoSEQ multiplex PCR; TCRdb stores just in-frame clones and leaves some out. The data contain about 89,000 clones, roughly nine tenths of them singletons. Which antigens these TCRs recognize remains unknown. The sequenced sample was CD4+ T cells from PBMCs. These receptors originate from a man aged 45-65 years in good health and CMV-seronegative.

This chain's CDR3 is CASSRTSTDTQYF. The DNA of the CDR3 is TGTGCCAGCAGCCGGACTAGCACAGATACGCAGTATTTT. V gene TRBV2 combines with J gene TRBJ2-3, with D tentatively TRBD2 (5 bases). The CDR3 loop spans 13 amino acids. The germline CDR1 and CDR2 sequences are SNHLY and FYNNEI. Trimming pared 6 bases from V and 0 bases from J, leaving 7 bases between. Together with reference TRBV2 and TRBJ2-3, the CDR3 gives the full variable domain: EPEVTQTPSHQVTQMGQEVILRCVPISNHLYFYWYRQILGQKVEFLVSFYNNEISEKSEIFDDQFSVERPDGSNFTLKIRSTKLEDSAMYFCASSRTSTDTQYFGPGTRLTVL.

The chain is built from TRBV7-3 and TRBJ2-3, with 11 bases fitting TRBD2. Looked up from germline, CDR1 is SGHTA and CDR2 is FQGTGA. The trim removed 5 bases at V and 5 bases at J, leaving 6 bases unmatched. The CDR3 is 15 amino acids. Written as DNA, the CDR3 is TGTGCCAGCAGCCTTAGCGGGGGGGCCATAGATACGCAGTATTTT. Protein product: CASSLSGGAIDTQYF.

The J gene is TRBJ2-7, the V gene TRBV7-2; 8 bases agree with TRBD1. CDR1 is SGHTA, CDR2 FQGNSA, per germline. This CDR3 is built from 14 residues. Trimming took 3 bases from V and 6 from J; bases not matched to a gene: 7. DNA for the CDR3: TGTGCCAGCAGCTTCCAATCTCAGGGGGCCGAGCAGTACTTC. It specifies CASSFQSQGAEQYF. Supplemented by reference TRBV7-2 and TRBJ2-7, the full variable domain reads GAGVSQSPSNKVTEKGKDVELRCDPISGHTALYWYRQSLGQGLEFLIYFQGNSAPDKSGLPSDRFSAERTGGSVSTLTIQRTQQEDSAVYLCASSFQSQGAEQYFGPGTRLTVT.

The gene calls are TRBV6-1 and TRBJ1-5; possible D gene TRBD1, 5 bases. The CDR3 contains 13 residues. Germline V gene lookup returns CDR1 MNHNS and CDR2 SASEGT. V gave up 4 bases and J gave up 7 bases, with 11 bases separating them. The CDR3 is CASSVGVLQPQHF. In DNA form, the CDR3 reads TGTGCCAGCAGTGTGGGGGTTCTACAGCCCCAGCATTTT.

This CDR3 reads CAWSTGQETQYF. The DNA for the CDR3 is TGTGCCTGGAGCACAGGCCAAGAGACCCAGTACTTC. The gene calls are TRBV30 and TRBJ2-5, with D tentatively TRBD1 (5 bases). Looked up from germline, CDR1 is GTSNPN and CDR2 is SVGIG (reference sequence). This CDR3 is built from 12 residues. With 3 bases removed from V and 1 base from J, the gap between germline ends came to 6 bases. The entire variable domain, with the rest obtained from reference TRBV30 and TRBJ2-5, is as follows: SQTIHQWPATLVQPVGSPLSLECTVEGTSNPNLYWYRQAAGRGLQLLFYSVGIGQISSEVPQNLSASRPQDRQFILSSKKLLLSDSGFYLCAWSTGQETQYFGPGTRLLVL.

The CDR3 DNA reads as TGTGCCAGCAGCTTAGAAATAACTGAAGCTTTCTTT. It translates to CASSLEITEAFF. The chain has TRBV7-9 and TRBJ1-1; D ambiguous. This CDR3 spans 12 amino acids. Trimming shortened V by 1 base and J by 5 bases, and 5 bases separated the two germline ends. CDR1 is SEHNR, CDR2 FQNEAQ, per germline (reference sequence).

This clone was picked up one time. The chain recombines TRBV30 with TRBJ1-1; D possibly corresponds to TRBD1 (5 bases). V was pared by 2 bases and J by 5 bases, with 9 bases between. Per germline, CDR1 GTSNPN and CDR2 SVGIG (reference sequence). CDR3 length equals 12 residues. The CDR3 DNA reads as TGTGCCTGGAGTACAGGAGAAACTGAAGCTTTCTTT. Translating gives CAWSTGETEAFF.

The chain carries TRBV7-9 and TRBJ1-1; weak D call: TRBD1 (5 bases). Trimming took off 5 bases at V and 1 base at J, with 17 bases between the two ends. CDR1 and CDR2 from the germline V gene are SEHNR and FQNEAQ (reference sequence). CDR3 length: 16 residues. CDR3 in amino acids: CASSQEDWGTNTEAFF. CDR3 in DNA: TGTGCCAGCAGCCAGGAGGACTGGGGGACGAACACTGAAGCTTTCTTT.

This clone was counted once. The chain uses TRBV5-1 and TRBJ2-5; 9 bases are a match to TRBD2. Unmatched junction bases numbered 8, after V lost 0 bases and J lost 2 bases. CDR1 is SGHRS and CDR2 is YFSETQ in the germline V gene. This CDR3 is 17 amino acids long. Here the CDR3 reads CASSLAGSGGSQETQYF. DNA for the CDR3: TGCGCCAGCAGCTTGGCCGGCAGCGGGGGGTCACAAGAGACCCAGTACTTC. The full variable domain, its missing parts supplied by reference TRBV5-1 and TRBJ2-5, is KAGVTQTPRYLIKTRGQQVTLSCSPISGHRSVSWYQQTPGQGLQFLFEYFSETQRNKGNFPGRFSGRQFSNSRSEMNVSTLELGDSALYLCASSLAGSGGSQETQYFGPGTRLLVL.

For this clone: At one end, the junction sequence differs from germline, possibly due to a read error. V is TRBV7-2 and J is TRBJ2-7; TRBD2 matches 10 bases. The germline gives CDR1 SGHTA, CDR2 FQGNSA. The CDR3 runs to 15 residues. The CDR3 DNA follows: TGTGCCAGCAGCCTAGCGGGGGCCCGAGTCTACGAGCAGTACTTC. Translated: CASSLAGARVYEQYF.

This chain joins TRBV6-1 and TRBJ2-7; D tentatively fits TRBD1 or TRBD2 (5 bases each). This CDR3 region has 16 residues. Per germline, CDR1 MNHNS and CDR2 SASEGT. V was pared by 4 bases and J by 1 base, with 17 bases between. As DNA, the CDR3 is TGTGCCAGCAGTGGGGACCCCAGGACTGCTTCCTACGAGCAGTACTTC. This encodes CASSGDPRTASYEQYF.

The CDR3 loop is CASSEATGSNSPLHF. CDR3 nucleotides: TGTGCCAGCAGTGAAGCGACAGGGAGTAATTCACCCCTCCACTTT. The chain is built from TRBV6-1 and TRBJ1-6, with TRBD1 matching over 7 bases. The CDR3 has 15 amino acids. V trimming: 0 bases; J trimming: 6 bases; junction bases outside the gene matches: 2. The germline V gene has CDR1 MNHNS and CDR2 SASEGT.

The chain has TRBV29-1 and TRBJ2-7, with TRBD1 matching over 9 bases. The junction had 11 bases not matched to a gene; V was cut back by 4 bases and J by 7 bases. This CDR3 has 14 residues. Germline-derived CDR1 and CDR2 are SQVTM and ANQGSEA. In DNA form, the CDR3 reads TGCAGCGTTGGTGGGACAGGGCGTAGGGGTGAGCAGTACTTC. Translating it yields CSVGGTGRRGEQYF.

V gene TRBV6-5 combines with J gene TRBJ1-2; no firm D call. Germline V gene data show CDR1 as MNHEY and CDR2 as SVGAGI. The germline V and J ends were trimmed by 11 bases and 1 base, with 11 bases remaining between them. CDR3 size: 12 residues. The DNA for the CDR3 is TGTGCCGCCTTAGCCGGTAACTATGGCTACACCTTC. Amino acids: CAALAGNYGYTF.

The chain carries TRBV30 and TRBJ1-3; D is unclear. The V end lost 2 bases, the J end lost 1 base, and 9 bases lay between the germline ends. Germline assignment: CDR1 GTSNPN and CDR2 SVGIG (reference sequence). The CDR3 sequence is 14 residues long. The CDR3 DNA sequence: TGTGCCTGGAGTCCCATTGATTCTGGAAACACCATATATTTT. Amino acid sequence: CAWSPIDSGNTIYF.

The CDR3 DNA sequence: TGTGCCAGCAGCTTAGGGGCCCAAAACATTCAGTACTTC. This sequence encodes CASSLGAQNIQYF. The rearrangement uses TRBV5-5 and TRBJ2-4, with D perhaps matching TRBD1 (5 bases). CDR3 size: 13 residues. Trimming took 2 bases from V and 5 from J, leaving 8 bases between them. Germline lookup yields CDR1 SGHKS and CDR2 YYEKEE (reference sequence).

In nucleotides, the CDR3 is TGTGCCAGCAGTGATAACGTAGGCGTTAATGAAAAACTGTTTTTT. This codes for CASSDNVGVNEKLFF. This chain uses TRBV2 with TRBJ1-4; no reliable D call. V was clipped by 3 bases and J by 4 bases, with 12 bases between them. The CDR3 covers 15 residues. Germline lookup yields CDR1 SNHLY and CDR2 FYNNEI.

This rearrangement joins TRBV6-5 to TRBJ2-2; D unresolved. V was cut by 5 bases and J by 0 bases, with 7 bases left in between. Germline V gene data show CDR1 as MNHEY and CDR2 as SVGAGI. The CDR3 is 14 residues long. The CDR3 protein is CASSRAANTGELFF. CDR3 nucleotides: TGTGCCAGCAGTCGGGCAGCGAACACCGGGGAGCTGTTTTTT.

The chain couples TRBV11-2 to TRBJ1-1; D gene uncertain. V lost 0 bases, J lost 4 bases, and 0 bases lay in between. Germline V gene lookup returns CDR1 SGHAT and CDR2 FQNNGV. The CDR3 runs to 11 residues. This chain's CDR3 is CASSLDTEAFF. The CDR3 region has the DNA TGTGCCAGCAGCTTAGACACTGAAGCTTTCTTT.

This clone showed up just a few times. The CDR3 loop reads CASSPPFRQGRDTQYF. The CDR3 DNA sequence: TGTGCCAGCAGCCCACCCTTTCGGCAGGGTAGAGATACGCAGTATTTT. V is TRBV7-9 and J is TRBJ2-3; the D gene is possibly TRBD1 (5 bases). V was trimmed by 5 bases and J by 5 bases, leaving 20 bases between them. Germline CDR1 reads SEHNR; CDR2 reads FQNEAQ (reference sequence). The CDR3 consists of 16 residues.

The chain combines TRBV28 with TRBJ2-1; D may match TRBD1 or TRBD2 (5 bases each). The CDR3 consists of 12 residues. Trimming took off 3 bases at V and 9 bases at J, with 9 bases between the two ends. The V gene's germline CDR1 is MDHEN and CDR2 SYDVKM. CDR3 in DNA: TGTGCCAGCAGTTTGTCCGGGGCTGAGCAGTTCTTC. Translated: CASSLSGAEQFF.

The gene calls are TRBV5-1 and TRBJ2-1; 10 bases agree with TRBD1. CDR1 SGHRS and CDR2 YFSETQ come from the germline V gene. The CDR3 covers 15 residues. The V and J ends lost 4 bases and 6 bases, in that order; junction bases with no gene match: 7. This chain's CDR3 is CASSKGQGKVNEQFF. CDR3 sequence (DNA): TGCGCCAGCAGCAAGGGACAGGGGAAGGTCAATGAGCAGTTCTTC.

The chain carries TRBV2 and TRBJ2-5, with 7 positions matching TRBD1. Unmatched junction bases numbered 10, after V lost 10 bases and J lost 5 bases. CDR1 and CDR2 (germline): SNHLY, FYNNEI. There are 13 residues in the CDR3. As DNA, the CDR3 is TGTGCCACATCCCGGGACAGACGGGAGACCCAGTACTTC. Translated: CATSRDRRETQYF.

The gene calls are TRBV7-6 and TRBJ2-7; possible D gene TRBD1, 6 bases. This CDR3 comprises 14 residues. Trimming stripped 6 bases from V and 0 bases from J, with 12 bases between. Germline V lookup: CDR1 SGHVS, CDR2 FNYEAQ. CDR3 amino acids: CASRPTGSSYEQYF. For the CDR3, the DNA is TGTGCCAGCAGACCAACAGGGAGCTCCTACGAGCAGTACTTC.

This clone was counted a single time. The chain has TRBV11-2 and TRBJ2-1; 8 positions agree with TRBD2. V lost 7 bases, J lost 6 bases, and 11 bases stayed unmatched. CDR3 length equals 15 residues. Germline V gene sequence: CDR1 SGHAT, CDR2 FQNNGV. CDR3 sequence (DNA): TGTGCCAGCACTATCCGGGGGGGCCGACGCAATGAGCAGTTCTTC. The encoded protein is CASTIRGGRRNEQFF. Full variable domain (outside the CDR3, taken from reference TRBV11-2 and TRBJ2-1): EAGVAQSPRYKIIEKRQSVAFWCNPISGHATLYWYQQILGQGPKLLIQFQNNGVVDDSQLPKDRFSAERLKGVDSTLKIQPAKLEDSAVYLCASTIRGGRRNEQFFGPGTRLTVL.

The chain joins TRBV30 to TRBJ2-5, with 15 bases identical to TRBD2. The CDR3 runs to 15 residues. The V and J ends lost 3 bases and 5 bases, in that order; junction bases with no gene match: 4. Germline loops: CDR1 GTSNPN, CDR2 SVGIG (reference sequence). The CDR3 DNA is TGTGCCTGGAGGGGACTAGCGGGGGGCCAGGAGACCCAGTACTTC. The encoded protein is CAWRGLAGGQETQYF.

CDR3 in DNA: TGTGCCAGCAGCTCGGGGCGCAGGGCCATGAACAATGAGCAGTTCTTC. Residues: CASSSGRRAMNNEQFF. The chain has TRBV7-9 and TRBJ2-1; D tentatively fits TRBD1 or TRBD2 (5 bases each). V was shortened by 4 bases and J by 5 bases, with 18 bases between the two germline ends. CDR3 length: 16 amino acids. CDR1 SEHNR and CDR2 FQNEAQ come from the germline V gene (reference sequence).